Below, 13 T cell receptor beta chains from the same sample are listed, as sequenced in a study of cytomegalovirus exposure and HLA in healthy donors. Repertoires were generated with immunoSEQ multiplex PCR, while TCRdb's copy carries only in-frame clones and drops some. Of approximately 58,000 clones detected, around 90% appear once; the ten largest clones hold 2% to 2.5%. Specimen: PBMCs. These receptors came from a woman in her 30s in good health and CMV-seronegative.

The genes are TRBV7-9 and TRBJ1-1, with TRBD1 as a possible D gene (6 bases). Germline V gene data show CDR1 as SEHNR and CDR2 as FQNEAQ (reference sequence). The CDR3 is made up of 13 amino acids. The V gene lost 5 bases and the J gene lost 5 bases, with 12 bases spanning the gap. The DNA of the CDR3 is TGTGCCAGCAGCCGCATGGGGGCAACTGAAGCTTTCTTT. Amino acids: CASSRMGATEAFF.

The CDR3 is CASSLRGRGSEQYF. In DNA form, the CDR3 reads TGTGCCAGCAGCTTAAGAGGGAGGGGGTCCGAGCAGTACTTC. This chain uses TRBV7-3 with TRBJ2-7, with a tentative D call TRBD2 (7 bases). The CDR3 consists of 14 residues. Trimming took off 1 base at V and 6 bases at J, with 13 bases between the two ends. Germline CDR1 SGHTA, CDR2 FQGTGA.

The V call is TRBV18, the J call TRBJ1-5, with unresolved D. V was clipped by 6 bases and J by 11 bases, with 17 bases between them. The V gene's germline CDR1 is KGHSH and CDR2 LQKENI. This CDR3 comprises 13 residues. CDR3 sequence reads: CASSRTPRVTQHF. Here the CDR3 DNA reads TGTGCCAGCTCGCGAACCCCGCGGGTGACCCAGCATTTT.

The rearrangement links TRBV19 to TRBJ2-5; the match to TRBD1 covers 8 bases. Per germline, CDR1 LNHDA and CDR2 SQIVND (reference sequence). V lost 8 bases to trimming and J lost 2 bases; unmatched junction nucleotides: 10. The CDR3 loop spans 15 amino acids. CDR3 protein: CASGARQGLQETQYF. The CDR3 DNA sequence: TGTGCCAGTGGGGCTAGACAGGGGCTTCAAGAGACCCAGTACTTC.

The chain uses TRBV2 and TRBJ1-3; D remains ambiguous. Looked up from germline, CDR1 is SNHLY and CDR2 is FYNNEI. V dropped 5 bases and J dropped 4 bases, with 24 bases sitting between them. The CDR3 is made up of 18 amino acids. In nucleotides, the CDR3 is TGTGCCAGCAGTTCCGGGAGGCTTGTCCGCGCCTCGGGAAACACCATATATTTT. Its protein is CASSSGRLVRASGNTIYF.

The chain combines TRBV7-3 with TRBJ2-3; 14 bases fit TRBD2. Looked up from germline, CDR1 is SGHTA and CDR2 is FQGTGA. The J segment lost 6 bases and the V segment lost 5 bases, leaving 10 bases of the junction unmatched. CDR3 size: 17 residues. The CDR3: CASSLRGLAGAGDTQYF. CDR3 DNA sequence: TGTGCCAGCAGCCTACGGGGACTAGCGGGAGCCGGGGATACGCAGTATTTT.

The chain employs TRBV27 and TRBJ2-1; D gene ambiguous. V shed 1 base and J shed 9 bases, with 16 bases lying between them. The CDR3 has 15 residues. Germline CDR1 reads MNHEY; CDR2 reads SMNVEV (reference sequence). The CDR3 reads CASSLWVLQRREQFF. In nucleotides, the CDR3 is TGTGCCAGCAGTTTATGGGTATTGCAGCGCCGTGAGCAGTTCTTC.

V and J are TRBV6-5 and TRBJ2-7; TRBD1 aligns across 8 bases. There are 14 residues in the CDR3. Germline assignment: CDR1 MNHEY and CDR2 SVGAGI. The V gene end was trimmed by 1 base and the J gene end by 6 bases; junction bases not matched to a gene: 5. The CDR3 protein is CASSYLGTGVEQYF. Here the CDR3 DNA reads TGTGCCAGCAGTTACTTAGGGACAGGCGTCGAGCAGTACTTC.

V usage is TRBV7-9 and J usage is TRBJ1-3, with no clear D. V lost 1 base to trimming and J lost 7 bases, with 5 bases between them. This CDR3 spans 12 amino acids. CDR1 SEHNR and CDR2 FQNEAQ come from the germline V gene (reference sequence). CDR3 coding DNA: TGTGCCAGCAGCTTAGTGGAGAACACCATATATTTT. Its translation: CASSLVENTIYF.

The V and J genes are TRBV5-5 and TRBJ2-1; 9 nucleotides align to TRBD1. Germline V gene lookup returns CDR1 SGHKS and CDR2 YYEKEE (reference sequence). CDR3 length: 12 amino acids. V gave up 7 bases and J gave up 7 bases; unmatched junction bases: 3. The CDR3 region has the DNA TGTGCCAGCGACAGGGGGTTGAATGAGCAGTTCTTC. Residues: CASDRGLNEQFF. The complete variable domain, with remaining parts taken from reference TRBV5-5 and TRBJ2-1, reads DAGVTQSPTHLIKTRGQQVTLRCSPISGHKSVSWYQQVLGQGPQFIFQYYEKEERGRGNFPDRFSARQFPNYSSELNVNALLLGDSALYLCASDRGLNEQFFGPGTRLTVL.

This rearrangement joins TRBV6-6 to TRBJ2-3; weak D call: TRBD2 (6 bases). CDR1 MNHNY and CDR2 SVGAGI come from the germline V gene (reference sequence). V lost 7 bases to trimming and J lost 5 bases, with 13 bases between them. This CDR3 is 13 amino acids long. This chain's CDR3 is CASTRLEEDTQYF. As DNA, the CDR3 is TGTGCCAGCACCCGACTAGAGGAAGATACGCAGTATTTT.

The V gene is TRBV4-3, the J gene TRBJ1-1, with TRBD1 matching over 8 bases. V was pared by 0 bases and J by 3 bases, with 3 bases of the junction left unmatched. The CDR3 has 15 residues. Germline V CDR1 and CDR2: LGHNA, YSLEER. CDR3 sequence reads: CASSQDTGGYTEAFF. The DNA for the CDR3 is TGCGCCAGCAGCCAAGATACAGGGGGTTACACTGAAGCTTTCTTT.

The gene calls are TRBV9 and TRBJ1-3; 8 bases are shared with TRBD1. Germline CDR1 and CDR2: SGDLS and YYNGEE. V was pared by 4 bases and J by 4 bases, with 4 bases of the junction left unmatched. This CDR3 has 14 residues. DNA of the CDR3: TGTGCCAGCAGCCCGCGGACAGGGGGAAACACCATATATTTT. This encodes CASSPRTGGNTIYF.